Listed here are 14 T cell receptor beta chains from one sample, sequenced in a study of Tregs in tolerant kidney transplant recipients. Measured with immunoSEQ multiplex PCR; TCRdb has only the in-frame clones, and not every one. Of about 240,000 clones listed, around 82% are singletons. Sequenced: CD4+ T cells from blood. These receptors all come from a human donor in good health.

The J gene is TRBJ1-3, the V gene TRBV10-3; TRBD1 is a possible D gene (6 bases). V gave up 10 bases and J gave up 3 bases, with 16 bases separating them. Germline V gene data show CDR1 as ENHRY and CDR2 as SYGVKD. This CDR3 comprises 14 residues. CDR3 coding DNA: TGTGCCACGGCAGAACAGGGATTTGGAAACACCATATATTTT. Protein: CATAEQGFGNTIYF.

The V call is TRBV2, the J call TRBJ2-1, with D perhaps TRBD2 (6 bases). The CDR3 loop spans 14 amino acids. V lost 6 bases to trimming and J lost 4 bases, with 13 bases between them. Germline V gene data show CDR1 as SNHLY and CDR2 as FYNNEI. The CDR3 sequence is CASRFSGTYNEQFF. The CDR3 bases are TGTGCCAGCAGGTTTAGTGGGACTTACAATGAGCAGTTCTTC.

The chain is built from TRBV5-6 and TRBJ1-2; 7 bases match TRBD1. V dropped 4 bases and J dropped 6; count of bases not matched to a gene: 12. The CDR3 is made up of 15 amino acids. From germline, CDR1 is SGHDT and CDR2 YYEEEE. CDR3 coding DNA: TGTGCCAGCAGCGAGGTTGGGACAGCAAAAGATGGCTACACCTTC. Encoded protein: CASSEVGTAKDGYTF.

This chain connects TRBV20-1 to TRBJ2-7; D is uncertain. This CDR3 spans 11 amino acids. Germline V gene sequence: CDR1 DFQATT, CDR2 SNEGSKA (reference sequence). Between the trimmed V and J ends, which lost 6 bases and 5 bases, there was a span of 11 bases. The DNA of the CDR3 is TGCAGTGCACCCCGAGGTGACGAGCAGTACTTC. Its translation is CSAPRGDEQYF.

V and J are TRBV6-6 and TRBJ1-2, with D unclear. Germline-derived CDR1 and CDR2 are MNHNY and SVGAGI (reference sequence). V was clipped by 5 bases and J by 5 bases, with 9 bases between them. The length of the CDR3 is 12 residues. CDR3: CASSLRGYGYTF. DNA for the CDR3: TGTGCCAGCAGTCTCCGGGGATATGGCTACACCTTC.

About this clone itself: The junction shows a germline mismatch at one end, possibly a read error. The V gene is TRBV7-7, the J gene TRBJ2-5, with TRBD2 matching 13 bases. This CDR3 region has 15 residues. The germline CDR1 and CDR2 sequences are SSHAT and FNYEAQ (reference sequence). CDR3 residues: CASSPGLAGIETQYF. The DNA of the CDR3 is TGTGCTAGCAGCCCGGGACTAGCGGGGATAGAGACCCAGTACTTC.

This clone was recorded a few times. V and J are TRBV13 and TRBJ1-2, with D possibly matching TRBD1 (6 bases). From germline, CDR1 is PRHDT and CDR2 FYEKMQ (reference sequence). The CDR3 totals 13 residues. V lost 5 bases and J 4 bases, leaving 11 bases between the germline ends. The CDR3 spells CASSLRGGYGYTF. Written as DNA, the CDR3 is TGTGCCAGCAGCCTCAGGGGTGGCTATGGCTACACCTTC.

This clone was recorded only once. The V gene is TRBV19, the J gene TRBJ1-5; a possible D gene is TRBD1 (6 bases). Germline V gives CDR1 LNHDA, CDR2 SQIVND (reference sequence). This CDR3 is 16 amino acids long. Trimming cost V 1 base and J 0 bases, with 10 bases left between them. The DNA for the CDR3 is TGTGCCAGTAGTATAGCCCCAGGGGCTAGCAATCAGCCCCAGCATTTT. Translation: CASSIAPGASNQPQHF.

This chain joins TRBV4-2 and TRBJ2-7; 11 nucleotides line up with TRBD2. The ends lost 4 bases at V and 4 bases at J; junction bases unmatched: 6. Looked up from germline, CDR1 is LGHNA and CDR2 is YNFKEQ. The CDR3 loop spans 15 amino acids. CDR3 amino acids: CASSLRLAGMYEQYF. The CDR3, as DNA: TGTGCCAGCAGCCTTCGACTAGCGGGAATGTACGAGCAGTACTTC.

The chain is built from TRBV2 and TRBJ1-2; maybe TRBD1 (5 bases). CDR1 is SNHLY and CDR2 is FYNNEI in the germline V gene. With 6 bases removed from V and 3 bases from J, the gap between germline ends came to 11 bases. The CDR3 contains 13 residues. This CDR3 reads CASRAWGYYGYTF. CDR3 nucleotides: TGTGCCAGCAGGGCCTGGGGGTACTATGGCTACACCTTC.

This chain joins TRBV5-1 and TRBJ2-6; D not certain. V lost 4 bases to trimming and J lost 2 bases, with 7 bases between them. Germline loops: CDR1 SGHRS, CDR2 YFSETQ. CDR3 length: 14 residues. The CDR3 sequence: CASSDSTGANVLTF. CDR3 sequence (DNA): TGCGCCAGCAGCGACTCGACTGGGGCCAACGTCCTGACTTTC.

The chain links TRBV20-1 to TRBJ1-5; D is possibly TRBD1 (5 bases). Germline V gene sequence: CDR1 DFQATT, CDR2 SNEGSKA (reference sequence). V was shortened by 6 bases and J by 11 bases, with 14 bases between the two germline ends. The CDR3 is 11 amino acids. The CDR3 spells CSASGQQTQHF. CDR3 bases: TGCAGTGCGTCGGGGCAGCAGACCCAGCATTTT.

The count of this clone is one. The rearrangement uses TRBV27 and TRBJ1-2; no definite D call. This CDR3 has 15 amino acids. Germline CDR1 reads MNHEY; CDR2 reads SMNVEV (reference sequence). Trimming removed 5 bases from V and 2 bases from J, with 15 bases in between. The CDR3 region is CASSPAGPTNYGYTF. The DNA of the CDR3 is TGTGCCAGCAGTCCCGCCGGGCCTACAAACTATGGCTACACCTTC.

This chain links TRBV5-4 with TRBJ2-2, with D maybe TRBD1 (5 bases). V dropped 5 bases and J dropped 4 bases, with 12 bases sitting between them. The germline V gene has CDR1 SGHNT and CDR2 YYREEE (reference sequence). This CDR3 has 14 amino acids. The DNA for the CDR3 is TGTGCCAGCAGGCTGTTTGGGGCCACCGGGGAGCTGTTTTTT. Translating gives CASRLFGATGELFF.